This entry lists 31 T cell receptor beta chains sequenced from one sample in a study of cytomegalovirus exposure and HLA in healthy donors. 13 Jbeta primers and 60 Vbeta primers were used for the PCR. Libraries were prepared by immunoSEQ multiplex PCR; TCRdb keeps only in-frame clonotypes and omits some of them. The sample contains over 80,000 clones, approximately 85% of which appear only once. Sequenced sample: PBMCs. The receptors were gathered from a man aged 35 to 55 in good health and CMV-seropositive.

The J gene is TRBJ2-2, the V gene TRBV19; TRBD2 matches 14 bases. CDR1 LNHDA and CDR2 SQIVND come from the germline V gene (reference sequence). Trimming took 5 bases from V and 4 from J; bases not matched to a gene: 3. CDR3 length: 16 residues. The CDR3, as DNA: TGTGCCAGTAGTCTGGGACTAGCGGGAGCCACCGGGGAGCTGTTTTTT. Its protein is CASSLGLAGATGELFF.

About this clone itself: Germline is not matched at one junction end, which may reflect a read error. The CDR3 region is CASSLDRALSSNEQFF. For the CDR3, the DNA is TGTGCCAGCAGCTTAGATCGAGCTTTGTCCTCCAATGAGCAGTTCTTC. The chain joins TRBV7-6 to TRBJ2-1; D is uncertain. The CDR3 length is 16 residues. In germline, CDR1 is SGHVS, CDR2 FNYEAQ.

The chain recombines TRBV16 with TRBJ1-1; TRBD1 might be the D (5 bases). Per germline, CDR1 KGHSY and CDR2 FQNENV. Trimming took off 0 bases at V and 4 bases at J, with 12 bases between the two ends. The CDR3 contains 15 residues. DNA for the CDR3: TGTGCCAGCAGCCAATCGGGACTGGACGTCACTGAAGCTTTCTTT. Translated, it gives CASSQSGLDVTEAFF.

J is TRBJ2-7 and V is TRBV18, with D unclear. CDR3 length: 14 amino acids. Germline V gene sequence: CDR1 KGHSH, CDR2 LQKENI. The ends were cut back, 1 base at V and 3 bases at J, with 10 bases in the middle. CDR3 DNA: TGTGCCAGCTCACCACGCACTTTTGGCTACGAGCAGTACTTC. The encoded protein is CASSPRTFGYEQYF.

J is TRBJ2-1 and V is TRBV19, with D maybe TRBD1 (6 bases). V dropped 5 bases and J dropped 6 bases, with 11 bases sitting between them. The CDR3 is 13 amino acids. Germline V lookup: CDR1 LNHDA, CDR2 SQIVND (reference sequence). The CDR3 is CASSLQGFNEQFF. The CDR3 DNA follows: TGTGCCAGTAGTTTGCAGGGGTTCAATGAGCAGTTCTTC. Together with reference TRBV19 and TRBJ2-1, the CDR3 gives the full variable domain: DGGITQSPKYLFRKEGQNVTLSCEQNLNHDAMYWYRQDPGQGLRLIYYSQIVNDFQKGDIAEGYSVSREKKESFPLTVTSAQKNPTAFYLCASSLQGFNEQFFGPGTRLTVL.

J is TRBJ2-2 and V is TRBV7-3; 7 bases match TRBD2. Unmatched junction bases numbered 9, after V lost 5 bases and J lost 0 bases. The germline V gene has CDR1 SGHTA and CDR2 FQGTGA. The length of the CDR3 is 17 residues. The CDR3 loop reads CASSRGGLAANTGELFF. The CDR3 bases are TGTGCCAGCAGCCGCGGGGGTCTAGCCGCGAACACCGGGGAGCTGTTTTTT.

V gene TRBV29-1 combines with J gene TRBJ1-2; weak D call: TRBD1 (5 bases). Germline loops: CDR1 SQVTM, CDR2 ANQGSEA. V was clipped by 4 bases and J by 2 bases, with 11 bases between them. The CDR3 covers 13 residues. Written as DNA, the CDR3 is TGCAGCGTTGGGACAAGGCAAAACTATGGCTACACCTTC. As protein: CSVGTRQNYGYTF.

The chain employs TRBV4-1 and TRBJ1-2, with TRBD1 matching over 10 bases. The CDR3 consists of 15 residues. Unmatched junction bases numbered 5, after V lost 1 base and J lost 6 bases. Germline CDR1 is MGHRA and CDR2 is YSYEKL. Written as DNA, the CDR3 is TGCGCCAGCAGCCAAGGGGGGACAGGGGCTCATGGCTACACCTTC. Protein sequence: CASSQGGTGAHGYTF.

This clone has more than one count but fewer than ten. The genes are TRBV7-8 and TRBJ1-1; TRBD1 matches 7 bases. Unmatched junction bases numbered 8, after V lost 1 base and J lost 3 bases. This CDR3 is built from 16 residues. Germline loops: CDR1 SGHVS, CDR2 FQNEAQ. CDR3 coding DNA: TGTGCCAGCAGCTTAGGAGGGGGCGGATCGTACACTGAAGCTTTCTTT. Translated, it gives CASSLGGGGSYTEAFF.

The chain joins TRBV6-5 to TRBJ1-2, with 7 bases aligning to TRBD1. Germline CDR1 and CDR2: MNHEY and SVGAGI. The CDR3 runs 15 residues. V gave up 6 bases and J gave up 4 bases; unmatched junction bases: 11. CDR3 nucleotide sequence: TGTGCCAGCAGGGCAAAGGGGGCGCGTGGCTATGGCTACACCTTC. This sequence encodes CASRAKGARGYGYTF.

The CDR3 sequence is CASSPAGDTEQYF. The CDR3 DNA sequence: TGTGCCAGCTCACCGGCGGGGGACACGGAGCAGTACTTC. The chain has TRBV18 and TRBJ2-7; perhaps TRBD2 as D (7 bases). Trimming removed 3 bases at V and 7 bases at J, with 13 bases between. Germline-derived CDR1 and CDR2 are KGHSH and LQKENI. This CDR3 spans 13 amino acids.

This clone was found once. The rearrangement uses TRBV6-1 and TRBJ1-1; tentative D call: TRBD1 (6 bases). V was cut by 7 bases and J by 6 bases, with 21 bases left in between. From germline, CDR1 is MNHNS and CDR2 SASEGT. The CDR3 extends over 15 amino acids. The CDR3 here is CASKRNRVVPPEAFF. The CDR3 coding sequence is TGTGCCAGCAAAAGAAACAGGGTGGTACCCCCTGAAGCTTTCTTT.

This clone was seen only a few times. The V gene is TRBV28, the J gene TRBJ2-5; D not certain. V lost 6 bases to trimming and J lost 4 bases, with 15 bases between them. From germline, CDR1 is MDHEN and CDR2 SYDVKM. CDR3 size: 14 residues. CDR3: CASRPAGPSETQYF. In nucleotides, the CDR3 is TGTGCCAGCAGACCAGCAGGCCCTTCAGAGACCCAGTACTTC. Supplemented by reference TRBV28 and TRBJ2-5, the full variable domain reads DVKVTQSSRYLVKRTGEKVFLECVQDMDHENMFWYRQDPGLGLRLIYFSYDVKMKEKGDIPEGYSVSREKKERFSLILESASTNQTSMYLCASRPAGPSETQYFGPGTRLLVL.

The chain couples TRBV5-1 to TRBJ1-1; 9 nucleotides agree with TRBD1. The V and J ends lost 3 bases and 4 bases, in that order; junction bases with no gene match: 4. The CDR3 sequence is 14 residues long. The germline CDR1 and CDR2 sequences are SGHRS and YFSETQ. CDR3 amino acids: CASSSTGGGTEAFF. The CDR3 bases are TGCGCCAGCAGCTCCACAGGGGGCGGCACTGAAGCTTTCTTT.

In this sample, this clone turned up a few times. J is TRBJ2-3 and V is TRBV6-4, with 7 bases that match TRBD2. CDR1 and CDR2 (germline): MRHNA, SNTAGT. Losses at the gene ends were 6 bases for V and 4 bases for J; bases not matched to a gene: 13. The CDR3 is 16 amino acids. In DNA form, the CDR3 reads TGTGCCAGCAGAGAGTCGCGGGAGAGGCTCGCAGATACGCAGTATTTT. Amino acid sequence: CASRESRERLADTQYF.

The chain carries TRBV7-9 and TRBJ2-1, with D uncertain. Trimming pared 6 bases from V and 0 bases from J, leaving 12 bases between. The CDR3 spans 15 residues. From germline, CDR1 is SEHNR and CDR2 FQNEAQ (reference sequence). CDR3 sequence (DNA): TGTGCCAGCAGTTCAGTGGTTGGCTCCTACAATGAGCAGTTCTTC. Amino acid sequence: CASSSVVGSYNEQFF.

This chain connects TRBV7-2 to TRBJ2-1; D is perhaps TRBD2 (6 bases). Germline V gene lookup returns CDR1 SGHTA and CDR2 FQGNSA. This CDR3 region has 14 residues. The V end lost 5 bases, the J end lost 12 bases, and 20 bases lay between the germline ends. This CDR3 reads CASSMGGPISWQFF. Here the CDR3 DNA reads TGTGCCAGCAGCATGGGAGGACCCATTTCATGGCAGTTCTTC. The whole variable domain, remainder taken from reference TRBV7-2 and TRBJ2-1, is GAGVSQSPSNKVTEKGKDVELRCDPISGHTALYWYRQSLGQGLEFLIYFQGNSAPDKSGLPSDRFSAERTGGSVSTLTIQRTQQEDSAVYLCASSMGGPISWQFFGPGTRLTVL.

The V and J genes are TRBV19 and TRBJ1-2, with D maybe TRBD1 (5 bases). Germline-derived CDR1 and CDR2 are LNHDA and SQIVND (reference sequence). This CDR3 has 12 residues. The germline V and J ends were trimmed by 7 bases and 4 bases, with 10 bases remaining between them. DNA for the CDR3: TGTGCCAGTACCGACAGAATCTATGGCTACACCTTC. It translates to CASTDRIYGYTF.

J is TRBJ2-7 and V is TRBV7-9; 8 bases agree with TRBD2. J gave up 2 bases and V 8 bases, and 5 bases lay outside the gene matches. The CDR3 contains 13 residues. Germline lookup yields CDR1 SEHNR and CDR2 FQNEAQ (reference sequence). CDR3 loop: CASRSGSTYEQYF. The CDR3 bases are TGTGCCAGCCGAAGCGGGAGTACCTACGAGCAGTACTTC.

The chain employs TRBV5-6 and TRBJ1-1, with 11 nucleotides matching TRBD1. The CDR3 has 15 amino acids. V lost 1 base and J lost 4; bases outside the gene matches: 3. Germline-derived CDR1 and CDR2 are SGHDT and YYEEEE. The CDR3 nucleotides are TGTGCCAGCAGCTTGCTTGGGACAGGGGGCACTGAAGCTTTCTTT. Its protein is CASSLLGTGGTEAFF.

The CDR3 sequence is CASSWQATNEKLFF. In DNA form, the CDR3 reads TGTGCCAGCAGTTGGCAGGCAACTAATGAAAAACTGTTTTTT. The V call is TRBV6-5, the J call TRBJ1-4; D call uncertain. Germline-derived CDR1 and CDR2 are MNHEY and SVGAGI. The CDR3 is made up of 14 amino acids. Trimming cost V 4 bases and J 0 bases, with 6 bases left between them.

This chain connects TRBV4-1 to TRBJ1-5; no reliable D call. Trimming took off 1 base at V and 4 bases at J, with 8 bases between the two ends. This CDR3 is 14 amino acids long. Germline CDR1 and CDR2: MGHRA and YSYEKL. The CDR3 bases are TGCGCCAGCAGCCAAGCGACGGGGAATCAGCCCCAGCATTTT. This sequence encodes CASSQATGNQPQHF.

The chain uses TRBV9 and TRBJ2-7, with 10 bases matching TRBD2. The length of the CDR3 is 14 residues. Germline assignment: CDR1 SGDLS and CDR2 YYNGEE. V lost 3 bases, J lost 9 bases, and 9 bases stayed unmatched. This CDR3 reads CASSGTGTSATQYF. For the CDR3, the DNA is TGTGCCAGCAGCGGAACAGGGACTAGCGCGACGCAGTACTTC.

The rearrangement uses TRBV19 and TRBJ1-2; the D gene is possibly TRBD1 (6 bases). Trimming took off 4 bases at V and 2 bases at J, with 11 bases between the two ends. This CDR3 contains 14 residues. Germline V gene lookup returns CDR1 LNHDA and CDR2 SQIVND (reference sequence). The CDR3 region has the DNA TGTGCCAGTAGTACCGTTCAGGGGAACTATGGCTACACCTTC. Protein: CASSTVQGNYGYTF.

CDR3 bases: TGCGCCAGCAGCTTTGGTCAGGGGGAGACCCAGTACTTC. This translates into CASSFGQGETQYF. The genes are TRBV5-1 and TRBJ2-5; D might be TRBD1 (6 bases). Trimming cost V 2 bases and J 5 bases, with 10 bases left between them. The CDR3 spans 13 residues. Germline V gives CDR1 SGHRS, CDR2 YFSETQ.

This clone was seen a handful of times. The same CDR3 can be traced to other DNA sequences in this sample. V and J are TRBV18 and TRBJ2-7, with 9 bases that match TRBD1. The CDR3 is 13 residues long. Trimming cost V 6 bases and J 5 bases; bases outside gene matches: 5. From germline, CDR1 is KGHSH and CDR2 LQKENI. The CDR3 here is CASSPGTGNEQYF. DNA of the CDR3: TGTGCCAGCTCTCCCGGGACAGGGAACGAGCAGTACTTC. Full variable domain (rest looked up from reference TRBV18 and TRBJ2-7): NAGVMQNPRHLVRRRGQEARLRCSPMKGHSHVYWYRQLPEEGLKFMVYLQKENIIDESGMPKERFSAEFPKEGPSILRIQQVVRGDSAAYFCASSPGTGNEQYFGPGTRLTVT.

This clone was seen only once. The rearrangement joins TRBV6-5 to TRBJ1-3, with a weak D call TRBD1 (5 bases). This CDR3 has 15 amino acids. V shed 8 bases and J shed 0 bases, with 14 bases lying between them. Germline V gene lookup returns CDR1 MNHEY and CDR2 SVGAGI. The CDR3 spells CASQKTVISGNTIYF. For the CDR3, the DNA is TGTGCCAGCCAAAAGACAGTGATCTCTGGAAACACCATATATTTT.

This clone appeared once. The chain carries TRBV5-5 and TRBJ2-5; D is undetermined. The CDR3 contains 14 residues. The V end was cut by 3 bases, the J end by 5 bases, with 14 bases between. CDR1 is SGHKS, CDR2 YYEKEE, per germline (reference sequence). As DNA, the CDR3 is TGTGCCAGCAGCTCCTTCGAGATTTGGGAGACCCAGTACTTC. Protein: CASSSFEIWETQYF.

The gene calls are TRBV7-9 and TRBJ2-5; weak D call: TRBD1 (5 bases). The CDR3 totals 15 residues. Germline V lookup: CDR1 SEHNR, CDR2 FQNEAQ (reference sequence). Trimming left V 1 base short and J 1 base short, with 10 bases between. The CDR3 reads CASSLDRQTQETQYF. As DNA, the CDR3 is TGTGCCAGCAGCTTAGACAGGCAGACCCAAGAGACCCAGTACTTC.

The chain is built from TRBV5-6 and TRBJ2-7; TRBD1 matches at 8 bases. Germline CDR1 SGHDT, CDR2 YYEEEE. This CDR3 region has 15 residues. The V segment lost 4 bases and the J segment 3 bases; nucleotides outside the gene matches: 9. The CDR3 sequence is CASSTGQGALYEQYF. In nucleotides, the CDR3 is TGTGCCAGCAGCACCGGACAGGGTGCCCTCTACGAGCAGTACTTC.

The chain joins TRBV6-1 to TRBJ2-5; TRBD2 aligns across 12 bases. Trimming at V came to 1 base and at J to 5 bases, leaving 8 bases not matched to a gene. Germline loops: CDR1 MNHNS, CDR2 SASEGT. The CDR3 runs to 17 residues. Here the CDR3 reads CASSEGASGGAFETQYF. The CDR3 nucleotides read TGTGCCAGCAGTGAAGGGGCTAGCGGGGGGGCCTTCGAGACCCAGTACTTC.